This T cell receptor beta chain originates from a study of PD-1 blockade in classical Hodgkin lymphoma. Time point denoted: newly diagnosed, previously untreated cHL patient sample. Magnetic negative selection was used to purify CD4+ T cells from thawed PBMCs. For comparison, PBMCs from newly diagnosed, untreated classical Hodgkin lymphoma were used. Trimming removed 4 bases at V and 4 bases at J, with 13 bases between. In germline, CDR1 is MGHRA, CDR2 YSYEKL. This CDR3 is built from 14 residues. General study findings and limits: Healthy donors were reported to have higher baseline TCR diversity than newly diagnosed patients. Differences between repertoires have undefined causes, possibly disease activity or prior therapy.

TCRdb keeps only in-frame clones here, not all; method: immunoSEQ multiplex PCR. The data contain approximately 26,000 clones, roughly nine tenths of them seen just once; the ten biggest clones take up 0.5% to 0.55%. With respect to this clone: What it binds is unknown.

The V and J genes are TRBV4-1 and TRBJ1-2; D might be TRBD1 (5 bases). The material sequenced was CD4+ T cells from blood. This receptor was obtained from a human donor with classical Hodgkin lymphoma. The CDR3 DNA reads TGCGCCAGCAGCCTCCGGGACCTTTCCTATGGCTACACCTTC. Protein product: CASSLRDLSYGYTF.